A selection of T cell receptor beta chains follows, all from one sample in a study of shared clonotypes between healthy human individuals. The repertoire was sequenced with immunoSEQ multiplex PCR; TCRdb's copy has only in-frame clones and lacks some. The sample lists around 530,000 clones; roughly 72% were seen once. The sample taken for sequencing was PBMCs. The source of these receptors is a woman between 35 and 50 years old in good health. Some clones in this sample may be carry-over from other donors' samples. The CDR3 runs from the conserved cysteine through the conserved F or W. A D gene is named only where the DNA matches it firmly. Expanded clones get a size class; other rows say once, few or many, or leave the size out.

j_gene: TRBJ1-4; v_gene: TRBV5-1; d_gene: TRBD1; abundance: -; CDR3nt: TGCGCCAGCAGGGCGACAGGGACTAATGAAAAACTGTTTTTT; CDR3aa: CASRATGTNEKLFF
j_gene: TRBJ1-5; v_gene: TRBV5-1; d_gene: TRBD1; abundance: -; CDR3nt: TGCGCCAGCAGCCGGGACAGGGGTTCCCCCCAGCATTTT; CDR3aa: CASSRDRGSPQHF
j_gene: TRBJ1-2; v_gene: TRBV6-5; d_gene: TRBD1; abundance: -; CDR3nt: TGTGCCAGCAGCAGGACAGGCACCAACTATGGCTACACCTTC; CDR3aa: CASSRTGTNYGYTF
j_gene: TRBJ1-2; v_gene: TRBV11-2; d_gene: -; abundance: few; CDR3nt: TGTGCCAGCAGCTTGACCCGAGTGAGCACGAGTGGCTACACCTTC; CDR3aa: CASSLTRVSTSGYTF
j_gene: TRBJ2-7; v_gene: TRBV27; d_gene: -; abundance: -; CDR3nt: TGTGCCAGCAGTTTTTGGTTTGGGGGCGAGCAGTACTTC; CDR3aa: CASSFWFGGEQYF
j_gene: TRBJ2-3; v_gene: TRBV5-1; d_gene: TRBD2; abundance: -; CDR3nt: TGCGCCAGCAGGTTTTCTAGCGGCATACCCACAGATACGCAGTATTTT; CDR3aa: CASRFSSGIPTDTQYF
j_gene: TRBJ1-2; v_gene: TRBV2; d_gene: -; abundance: -; CDR3nt: TGTGCCAGCAGTGAAGATCTGCAGGGTTATGGCTACACCTTC; CDR3aa: CASSEDLQGYGYTF
j_gene: TRBJ2-2; v_gene: TRBV30; d_gene: -; abundance: -; CDR3nt: TGTGCCGGTCAAGTGGGGGCGAACACCGGGGAGCTGTTTTTT; CDR3aa: CAGQVGANTGELFF
j_gene: TRBJ2-3; v_gene: TRBV2; d_gene: -; abundance: -; CDR3nt: TGTGCCAGCAGGGGACTGCCGGGCGGGGCAGATACGCAGTATTTT; CDR3aa: CASRGLPGGADTQYF
j_gene: TRBJ2-1; v_gene: TRBV7-7; d_gene: -; abundance: -; CDR3nt: TGTGCTAGCAGCTTAGCGGCCAGGGGAGCCCATGAGCAGTTCTTC; CDR3aa: CASSLAARGAHEQFF
j_gene: TRBJ2-2; v_gene: TRBV2; d_gene: TRBD1; abundance: few; CDR3nt: TGTGCCAGCTCCGGGACAGGGGTCTGCCTCACCGGGGAGCTGTTTTTT; CDR3aa: CASSGTGVCLTGELFF
j_gene: TRBJ2-1; v_gene: TRBV4-2; d_gene: -; abundance: -; CDR3nt: TGTGCCAGCAGCCAAGATCTAGGGCCCTACAATGAGCAGTTCTTC; CDR3aa: CASSQDLGPYNEQFF
j_gene: TRBJ1-5; v_gene: TRBV27; d_gene: -; abundance: many; CDR3nt: TGTGCCAGCAGTTTATCCGGACAGAACAATCAGCCCCAGCATTTT; CDR3aa: CASSLSGQNNQPQHF
j_gene: TRBJ2-1; v_gene: TRBV19; d_gene: TRBD2; abundance: -; CDR3nt: TGTGCCAGTAGTACGCGACCGGGACTAGCGACCTACAATGAGCAGTTCTTC; CDR3aa: CASSTRPGLATYNEQFF
j_gene: TRBJ2-7; v_gene: TRBV28; d_gene: -; abundance: -; CDR3nt: TGTGCCAGCAGTTTAATACTGACGGCAAACTCCTACGAGCAGTACTTC; CDR3aa: CASSLILTANSYEQYF
j_gene: TRBJ2-1; v_gene: TRBV30; d_gene: -; abundance: -; CDR3nt: TGTGCCTGGAGTCCAGGGCTCCCCTACAATGAGCAGTTCTTC; CDR3aa: CAWSPGLPYNEQFF
j_gene: TRBJ1-4; v_gene: TRBV28; d_gene: -; abundance: few; CDR3nt: TGTGCCAGCAGTTTACTGACAGATGAAAAACTGTTTTTT; CDR3aa: CASSLLTDEKLFF
j_gene: TRBJ2-1; v_gene: TRBV4-3; d_gene: TRBD2; abundance: -; CDR3nt: TGCGCCAGCAGCCAAGCCGGACTAGCGGGAGGGGGTGAGCAGTTCTTC; CDR3aa: CASSQAGLAGGGEQFF
j_gene: TRBJ1-4; v_gene: TRBV18; d_gene: TRBD1; abundance: -; CDR3nt: TGTGCCAGCTCTCTATGGACAGGGGAAGAAAAACTGTTTTTT; CDR3aa: CASSLWTGEEKLFF
j_gene: TRBJ1-2; v_gene: TRBV20-1; d_gene: -; abundance: -; CDR3nt: TGCAGGACCCAACGGGGTGACGCCTACACCTTC; CDR3aa: CRTQRGDAYTF
j_gene: TRBJ1-2; v_gene: TRBV18; d_gene: -; abundance: -; CDR3nt: TGTGCCAGCTCACCCATTAACAGGGATGCAAACTATGGCTACACCTTC; CDR3aa: CASSPINRDANYGYTF
j_gene: TRBJ1-2; v_gene: TRBV6-5; d_gene: -; abundance: -; CDR3nt: TGTGCCAGCAGTTACTCGAGCGGAAGTAGTGGCTACACCTTC; CDR3aa: CASSYSSGSSGYTF
j_gene: TRBJ2-1; v_gene: TRBV5-4; d_gene: -; abundance: -; CDR3nt: TGTGCCAGCAGCTTGGGGGACCAGGGGTACAATGAGCAGTTCTTC; CDR3aa: CASSLGDQGYNEQFF
j_gene: TRBJ2-5; v_gene: TRBV5-1; d_gene: -; abundance: -; CDR3nt: TGCGCCAGCAGCTTGGGAGGGACGGAAGAGACCCAGTACTTC; CDR3aa: CASSLGGTEETQYF
j_gene: TRBJ2-3; v_gene: TRBV7-9; d_gene: -; abundance: many; CDR3nt: TGTGCCAGCAGCCCTGGGTGGGCGTCGGAGGAAACAGATACGCAGTATTTT; CDR3aa: CASSPGWASEETDTQYF
j_gene: TRBJ2-3; v_gene: TRBV5-4; d_gene: -; abundance: -; CDR3nt: TGTGCCAGCAGCCTAGTCACAGATACGCAGTATTTT; CDR3aa: CASSLVTDTQYF
j_gene: TRBJ2-7; v_gene: TRBV5-1; d_gene: TRBD1; abundance: -; CDR3nt: TGCGCCAGCAGCTTGGGGACAGGCCCTCCCCTCTCCTACGAGCAGTACTTC; CDR3aa: CASSLGTGPPLSYEQYF
j_gene: TRBJ1-5; v_gene: TRBV7-9; d_gene: TRBD1; abundance: -; CDR3nt: TGTGCCAGCAGCGGGCAGGGGGATCAGCCCCAGCATTTT; CDR3aa: CASSGQGDQPQHF
j_gene: TRBJ1-5; v_gene: TRBV6-1; d_gene: -; abundance: -; CDR3nt: TGTGCCAGCAGGGAGGGCGGCCAGCCCCAGCATTTT; CDR3aa: CASREGGQPQHF
j_gene: TRBJ2-1; v_gene: TRBV5-1; d_gene: -; abundance: -; CDR3nt: TGCGCCAGCAGCTTGGCCTCGGGCTCCTACTCCTACAATGAGCAGTTCTTC; CDR3aa: CASSLASGSYSYNEQFF
j_gene: TRBJ2-3; v_gene: TRBV5-4; d_gene: TRBD2; abundance: -; CDR3nt: TGTGCCAGCAGCTTGAAGAGACTTAGCGGGAGAGAAAACACAGATACGCAGTATTTT; CDR3aa: CASSLKRLSGRENTDTQYF
j_gene: TRBJ2-1; v_gene: TRBV7-8; d_gene: TRBD1; abundance: -; CDR3nt: TGTGCCAGCAGCCCACAAAGACCGGGACAGGGGTCCCACAATGAGCAGTTCTTC; CDR3aa: CASSPQRPGQGSHNEQFF
j_gene: TRBJ1-3; v_gene: TRBV28; d_gene: -; abundance: -; CDR3nt: TGTGCCAGCAGCCTAGACAACTCTGGAAACACCATATATTTT; CDR3aa: CASSLDNSGNTIYF
j_gene: TRBJ2-2; v_gene: TRBV7-9; d_gene: TRBD1; abundance: -; CDR3nt: TGTGCCAGCAGCTTCGGGACAGGGTATGGGGAGCTGTTTTTT; CDR3aa: CASSFGTGYGELFF
j_gene: TRBJ2-1; v_gene: TRBV2; d_gene: TRBD2; abundance: -; CDR3nt: TGTGCCAGCAGTGAAGAGGCTAGCGGGAACAATGAGCAGTTCTTC; CDR3aa: CASSEEASGNNEQFF
j_gene: TRBJ2-3; v_gene: TRBV5-1; d_gene: TRBD2; abundance: -; CDR3nt: TGCGCCAGCAGTTTGGGCGGGAGACGTGGAGATACGCAGTATTTT; CDR3aa: CASSLGGRRGDTQYF
j_gene: TRBJ2-6; v_gene: TRBV6-6; d_gene: TRBD1; abundance: few; CDR3nt: TGTGCCAGCAGTTCCGGACAGGGAGACGTCCTGACTTTC; CDR3aa: CASSSGQGDVLTF
j_gene: TRBJ2-1; v_gene: TRBV5-1; d_gene: -; abundance: -; CDR3nt: TGCGCCAGCCAGGGATGGGATGGGAATGAGCAGTTCTTC; CDR3aa: CASQGWDGNEQFF
j_gene: TRBJ2-1; v_gene: TRBV7-6; d_gene: -; abundance: -; CDR3nt: TGTGCCAGCAGGCGGAACTCGGACCAGGGGGAGCAGTTCTTC; CDR3aa: CASRRNSDQGEQFF
j_gene: TRBJ1-1; v_gene: TRBV6-5; d_gene: TRBD1; abundance: -; CDR3nt: TGTGCCAGCAGTTCCACCCCCGGACAGGGAGCTTTCTTT; CDR3aa: CASSSTPGQGAFF
j_gene: TRBJ2-3; v_gene: TRBV7-2; d_gene: -; abundance: -; CDR3nt: TGTGCCAGCAGCCCACAACTAGGGGATACGCAGTATTTT; CDR3aa: CASSPQLGDTQYF
j_gene: TRBJ2-7; v_gene: TRBV7-9; d_gene: TRBD2; abundance: -; CDR3nt: TGTGCCAGCAGCTGGGACTACTCCTACGAGCAGTACTTC; CDR3aa: CASSWDYSYEQYF
j_gene: TRBJ2-5; v_gene: TRBV7-3; d_gene: -; abundance: once; CDR3nt: TGTGCCAGCAGCTCCGGGAGATGGGAGACCCAGTACTTC; CDR3aa: CASSSGRWETQYF
j_gene: TRBJ2-7; v_gene: TRBV7-9; d_gene: -; abundance: few; CDR3nt: TGTGCCAGCAGCTTCGGCGCCTACGAGCAGTACTTC; CDR3aa: CASSFGAYEQYF
j_gene: TRBJ1-5; v_gene: TRBV27; d_gene: -; abundance: -; CDR3nt: TGTGCCAGCAGCCCTACAGGGTGGGGTCAGCCCCAGCATTTT; CDR3aa: CASSPTGWGQPQHF